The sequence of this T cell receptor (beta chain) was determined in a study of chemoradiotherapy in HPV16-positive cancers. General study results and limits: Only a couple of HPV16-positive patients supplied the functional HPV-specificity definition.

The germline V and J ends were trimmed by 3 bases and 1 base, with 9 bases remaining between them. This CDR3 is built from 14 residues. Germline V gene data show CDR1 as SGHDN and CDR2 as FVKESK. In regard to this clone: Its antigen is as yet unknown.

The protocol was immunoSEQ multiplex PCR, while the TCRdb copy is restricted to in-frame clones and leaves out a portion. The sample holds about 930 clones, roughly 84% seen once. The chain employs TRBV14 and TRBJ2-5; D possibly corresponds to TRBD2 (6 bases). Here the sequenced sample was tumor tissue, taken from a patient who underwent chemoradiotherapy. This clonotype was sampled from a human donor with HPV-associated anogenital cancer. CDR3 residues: CASSHGGIQETQYF. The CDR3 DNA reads TGTGCCAGCAGCCATGGAGGGATCCAAGAGACCCAGTACTTC.